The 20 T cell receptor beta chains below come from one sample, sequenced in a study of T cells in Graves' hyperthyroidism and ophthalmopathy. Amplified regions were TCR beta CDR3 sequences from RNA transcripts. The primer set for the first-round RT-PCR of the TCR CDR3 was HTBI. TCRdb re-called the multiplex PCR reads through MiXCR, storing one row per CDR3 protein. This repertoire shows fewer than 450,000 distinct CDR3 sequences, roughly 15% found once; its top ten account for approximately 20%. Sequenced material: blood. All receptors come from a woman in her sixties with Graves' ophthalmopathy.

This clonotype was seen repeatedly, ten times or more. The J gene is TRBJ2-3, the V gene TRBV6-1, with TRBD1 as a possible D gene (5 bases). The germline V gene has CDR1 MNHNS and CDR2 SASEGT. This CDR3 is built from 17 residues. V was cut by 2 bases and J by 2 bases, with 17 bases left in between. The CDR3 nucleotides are TGTGCCAGCAGTGAACCCCTAGACAGTTTAAACACAGATACGCAGTATTTT. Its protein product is CASSEPLDSLNTDTQYF.

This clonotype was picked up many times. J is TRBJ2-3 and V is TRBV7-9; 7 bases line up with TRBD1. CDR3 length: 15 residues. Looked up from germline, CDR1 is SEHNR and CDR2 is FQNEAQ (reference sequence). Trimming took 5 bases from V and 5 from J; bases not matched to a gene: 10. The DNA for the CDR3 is TGTGCCAGCAGCGAAGCAGGGGGTGCCCGAGATACGCAGTATTTT. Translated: CASSEAGGARDTQYF. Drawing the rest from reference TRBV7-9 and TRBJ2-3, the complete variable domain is DTGVSQNPRHKITKRGQNVTFRCDPISEHNRLYWYRQTLGQGPEFLTYFQNEAQLEKSRLLSDRFSAERPKGSFSTLEIQRTEQGDSAMYLCASSEAGGARDTQYFGPGTRLTVL.

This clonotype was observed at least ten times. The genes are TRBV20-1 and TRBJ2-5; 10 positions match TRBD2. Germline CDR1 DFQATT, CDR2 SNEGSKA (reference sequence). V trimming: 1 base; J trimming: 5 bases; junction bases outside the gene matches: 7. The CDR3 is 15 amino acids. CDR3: CSARVASGSRETQYF. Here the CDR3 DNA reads TGCAGTGCTAGAGTGGCTAGCGGGAGCCGGGAGACCCAGTACTTC.

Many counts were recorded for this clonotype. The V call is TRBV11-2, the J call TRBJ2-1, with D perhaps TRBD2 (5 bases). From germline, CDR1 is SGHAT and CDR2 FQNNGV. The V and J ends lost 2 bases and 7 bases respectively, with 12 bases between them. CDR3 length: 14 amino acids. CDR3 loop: CASSLSAGPNEQFF. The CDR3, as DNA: TGTGCCAGCAGCTTATCCGCGGGCCCGAATGAGCAGTTCTTC.

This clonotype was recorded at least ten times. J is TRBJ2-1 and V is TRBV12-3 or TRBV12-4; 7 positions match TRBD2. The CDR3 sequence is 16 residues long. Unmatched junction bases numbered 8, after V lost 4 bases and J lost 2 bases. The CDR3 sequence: CASSSRDYGPYNEQFF. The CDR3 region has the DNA TGTGCCAGCAGTTCTAGGGACTATGGGCCCTACAATGAGCAGTTCTTC.

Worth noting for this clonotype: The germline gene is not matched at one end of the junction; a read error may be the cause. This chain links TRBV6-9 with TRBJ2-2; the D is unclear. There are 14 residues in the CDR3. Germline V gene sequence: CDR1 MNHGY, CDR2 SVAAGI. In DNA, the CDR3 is TGTGCCGGCAGTTATGGGCAAATCACCGGGGAGCTGTTTTTT. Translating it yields CAGSYGQITGELFF.

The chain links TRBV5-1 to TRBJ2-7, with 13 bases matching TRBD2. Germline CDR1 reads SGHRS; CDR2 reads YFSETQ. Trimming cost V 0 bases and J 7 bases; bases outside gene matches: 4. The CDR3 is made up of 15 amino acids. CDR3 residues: CASSLATSGRGEQYF. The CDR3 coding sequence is TGCGCCAGCAGCTTGGCTACTAGCGGGAGGGGAGAGCAGTACTTC.

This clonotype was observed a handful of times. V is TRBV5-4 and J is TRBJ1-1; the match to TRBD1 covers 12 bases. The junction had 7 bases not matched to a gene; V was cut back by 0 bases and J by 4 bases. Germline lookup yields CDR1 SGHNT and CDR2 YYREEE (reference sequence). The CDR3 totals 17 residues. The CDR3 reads CASSLVGQGAGGTEAFF. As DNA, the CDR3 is TGTGCCAGCAGCTTGGTGGGACAGGGGGCGGGAGGCACTGAAGCTTTCTTT. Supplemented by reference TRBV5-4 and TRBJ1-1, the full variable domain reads ETGVTQSPTHLIKTRGQQVTLRCSSQSGHNTVSWYQQALGQGPQFIFQYYREEENGRGNFPPRFSGLQFPNYSSELNVNALELDDSALYLCASSLVGQGAGGTEAFFGQGTRLTVV.

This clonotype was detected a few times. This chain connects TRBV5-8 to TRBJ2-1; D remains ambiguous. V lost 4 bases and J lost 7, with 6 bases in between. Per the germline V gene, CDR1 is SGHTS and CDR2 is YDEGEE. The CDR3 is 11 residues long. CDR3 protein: CASSRVNEQFF. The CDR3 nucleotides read TGTGCCAGCAGCAGGGTAAATGAGCAGTTCTTC.

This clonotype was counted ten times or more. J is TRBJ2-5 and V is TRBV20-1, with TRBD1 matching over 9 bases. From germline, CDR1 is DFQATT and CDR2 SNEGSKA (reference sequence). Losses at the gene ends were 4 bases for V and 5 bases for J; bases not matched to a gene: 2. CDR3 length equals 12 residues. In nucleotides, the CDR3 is TGCAGTGCTAAGACAGGGGGGGAGACCCAGTACTTC. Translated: CSAKTGGETQYF.

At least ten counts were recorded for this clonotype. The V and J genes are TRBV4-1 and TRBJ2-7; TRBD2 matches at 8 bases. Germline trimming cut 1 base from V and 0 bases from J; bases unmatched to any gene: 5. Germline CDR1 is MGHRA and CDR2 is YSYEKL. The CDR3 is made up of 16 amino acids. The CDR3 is CASSQAYSGSSYEQYF. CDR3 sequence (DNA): TGCGCCAGCAGCCAAGCGTACAGCGGGAGCTCCTACGAGCAGTACTTC.

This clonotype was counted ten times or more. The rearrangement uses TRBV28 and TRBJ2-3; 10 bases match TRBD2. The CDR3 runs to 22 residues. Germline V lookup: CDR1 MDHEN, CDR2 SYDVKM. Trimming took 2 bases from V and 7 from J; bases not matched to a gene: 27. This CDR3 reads CASSLPPWGSGTSENILYTQYF. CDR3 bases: TGTGCCAGCAGTTTACCCCCTTGGGGGTCCGGGACTAGCGAGAATATACTTTATACGCAGTATTTT.

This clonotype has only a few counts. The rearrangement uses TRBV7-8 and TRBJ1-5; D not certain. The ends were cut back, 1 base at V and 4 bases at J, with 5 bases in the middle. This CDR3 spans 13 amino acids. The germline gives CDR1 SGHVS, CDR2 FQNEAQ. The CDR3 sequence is CASSLERNQPQHF. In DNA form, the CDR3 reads TGTGCCAGCAGCTTAGAGAGGAATCAGCCCCAGCATTTT.

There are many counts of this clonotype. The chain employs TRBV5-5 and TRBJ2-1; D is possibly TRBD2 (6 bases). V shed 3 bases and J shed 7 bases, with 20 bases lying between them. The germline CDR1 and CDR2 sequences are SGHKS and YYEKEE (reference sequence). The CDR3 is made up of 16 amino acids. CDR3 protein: CASSWVEGGMRNEQFF. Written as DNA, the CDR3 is TGTGCCAGCAGCTGGGTCGAGGGCGGGATGAGGAATGAGCAGTTCTTC.

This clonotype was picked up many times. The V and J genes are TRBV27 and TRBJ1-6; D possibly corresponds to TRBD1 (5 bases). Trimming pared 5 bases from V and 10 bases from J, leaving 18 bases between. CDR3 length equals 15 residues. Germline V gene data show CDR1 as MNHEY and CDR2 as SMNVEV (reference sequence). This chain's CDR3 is CASSDRGVPSSPLHF. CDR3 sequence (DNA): TGTGCCAGCAGTGACCGGGGGGTCCCAAGCTCACCCCTCCACTTT.

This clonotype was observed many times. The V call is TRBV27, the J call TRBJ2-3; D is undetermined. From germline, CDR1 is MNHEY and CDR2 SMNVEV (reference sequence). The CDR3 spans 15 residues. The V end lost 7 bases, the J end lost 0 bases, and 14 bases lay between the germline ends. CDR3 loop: CASTLSITSTDTQYF. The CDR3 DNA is TGTGCCAGCACCCTATCTATCACTAGCACAGATACGCAGTATTTT.

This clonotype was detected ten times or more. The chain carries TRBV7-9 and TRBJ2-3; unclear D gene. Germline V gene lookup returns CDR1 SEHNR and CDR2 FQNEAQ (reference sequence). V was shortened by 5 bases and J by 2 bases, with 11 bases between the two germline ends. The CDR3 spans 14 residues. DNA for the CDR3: TGTGCCAGCAGCACGGACGGGTACACAGATACGCAGTATTTT. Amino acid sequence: CASSTDGYTDTQYF.

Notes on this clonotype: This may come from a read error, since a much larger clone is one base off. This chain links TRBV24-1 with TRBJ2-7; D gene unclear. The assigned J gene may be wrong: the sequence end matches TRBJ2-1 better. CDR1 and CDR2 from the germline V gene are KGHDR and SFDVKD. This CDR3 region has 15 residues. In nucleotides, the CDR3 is TGTGCCACCAGTGACTCAAGCGCAAGCTCCTACGAGCAGTTCTTC. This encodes CATSDSSASSYEQFF.

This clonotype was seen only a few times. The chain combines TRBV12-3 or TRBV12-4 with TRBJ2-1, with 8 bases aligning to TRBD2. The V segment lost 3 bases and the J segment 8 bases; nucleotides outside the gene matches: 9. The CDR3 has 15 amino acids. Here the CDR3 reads CASSFGSGSGDEQFF. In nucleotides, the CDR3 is TGTGCCAGCAGTTTCGGAAGCGGGAGTGGGGATGAGCAGTTCTTC.

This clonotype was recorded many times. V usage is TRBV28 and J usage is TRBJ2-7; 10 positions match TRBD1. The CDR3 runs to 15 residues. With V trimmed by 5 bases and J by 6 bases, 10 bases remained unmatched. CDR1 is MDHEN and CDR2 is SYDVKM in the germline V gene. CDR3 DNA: TGTGCCAGCAGTCCGCCGACAGGGGGCAGGAGCGAGCAGTACTTC. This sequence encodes CASSPPTGGRSEQYF.